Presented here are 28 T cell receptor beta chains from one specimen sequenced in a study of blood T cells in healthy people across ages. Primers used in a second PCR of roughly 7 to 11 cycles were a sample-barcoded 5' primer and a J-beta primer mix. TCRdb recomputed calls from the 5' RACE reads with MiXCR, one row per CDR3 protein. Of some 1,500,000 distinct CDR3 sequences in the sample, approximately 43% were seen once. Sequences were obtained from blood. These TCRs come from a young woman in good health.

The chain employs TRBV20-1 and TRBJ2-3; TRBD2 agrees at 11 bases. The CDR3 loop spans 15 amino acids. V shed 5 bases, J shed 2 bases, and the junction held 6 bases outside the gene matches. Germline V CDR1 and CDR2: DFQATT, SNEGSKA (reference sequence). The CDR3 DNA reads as TGCAGTGCTGTGACTAGCGGGGAGATCACAGATACGCAGTATTTT. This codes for CSAVTSGEITDTQYF.

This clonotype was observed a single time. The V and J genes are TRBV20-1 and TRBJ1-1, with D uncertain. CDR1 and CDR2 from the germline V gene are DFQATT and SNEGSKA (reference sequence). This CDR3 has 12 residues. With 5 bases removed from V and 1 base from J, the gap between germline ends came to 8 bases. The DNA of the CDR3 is TGCAGTGCTGCGCGGGAGAACACTGAAGCTTTCTTT. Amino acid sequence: CSAARENTEAFF.

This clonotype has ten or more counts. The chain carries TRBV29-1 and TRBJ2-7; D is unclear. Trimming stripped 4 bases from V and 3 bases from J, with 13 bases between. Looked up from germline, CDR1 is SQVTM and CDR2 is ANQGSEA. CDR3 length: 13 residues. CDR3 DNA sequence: TGCAGCGTTGCAGTTAGTTGGAACTACGAGCAGTACTTC. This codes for CSVAVSWNYEQYF.

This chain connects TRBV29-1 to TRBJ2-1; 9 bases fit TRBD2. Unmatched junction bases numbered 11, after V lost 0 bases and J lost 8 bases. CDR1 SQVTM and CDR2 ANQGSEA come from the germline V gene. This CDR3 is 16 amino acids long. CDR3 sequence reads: CSVEDFELAGYDEQFF. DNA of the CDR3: TGCAGCGTTGAAGATTTTGAGCTAGCGGGGTACGATGAGCAGTTCTTC.

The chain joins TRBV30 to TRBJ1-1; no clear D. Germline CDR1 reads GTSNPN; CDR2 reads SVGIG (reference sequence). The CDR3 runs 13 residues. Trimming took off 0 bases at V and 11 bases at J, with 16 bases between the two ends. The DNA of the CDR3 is TGTGCCTGGAGTGTACGGGCAGGAAAGGAGGCTTTCTTT. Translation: CAWSVRAGKEAFF. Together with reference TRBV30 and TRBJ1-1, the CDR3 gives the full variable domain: SQTIHQWPATLVQPVGSPLSLECTVEGTSNPNLYWYRQAAGRGLQLLFYSVGIGQISSEVPQNLSASRPQDRQFILSSKKLLLSDSGFYLCAWSVRAGKEAFFGQGTRLTVV.

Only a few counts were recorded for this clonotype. CDR3 region: CASSLYREETQYF. In DNA form, the CDR3 reads TGTGCCAGCAGTTTATACAGGGAAGAGACCCAGTACTTC. The chain recombines TRBV12-3 or TRBV12-4 with TRBJ2-5; a possible D gene is TRBD1 (6 bases). There are 13 residues in the CDR3. V was clipped by 2 bases and J by 3 bases, with 7 bases between them.

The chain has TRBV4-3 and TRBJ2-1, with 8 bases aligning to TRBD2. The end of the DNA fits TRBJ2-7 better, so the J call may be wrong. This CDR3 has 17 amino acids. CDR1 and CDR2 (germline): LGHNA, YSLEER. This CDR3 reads CASSQDITGGLYNEQYF. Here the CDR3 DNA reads TGCGCCAGCAGCCAAGATATCACGGGGGGGCTCTACAATGAGCAGTACTTC.

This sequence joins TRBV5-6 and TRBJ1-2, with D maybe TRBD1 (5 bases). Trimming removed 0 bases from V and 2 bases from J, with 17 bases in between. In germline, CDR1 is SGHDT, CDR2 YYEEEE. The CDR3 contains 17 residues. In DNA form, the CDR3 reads TGTGCCAGCAGCTTGGCCAGGCACAGGCGATACAACTATGGCTACACCTTC. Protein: CASSLARHRRYNYGYTF.

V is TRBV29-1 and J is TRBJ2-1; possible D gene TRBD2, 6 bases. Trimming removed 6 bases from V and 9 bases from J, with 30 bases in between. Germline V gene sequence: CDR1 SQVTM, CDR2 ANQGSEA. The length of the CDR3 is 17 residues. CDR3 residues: CSVAGPGVWRVDGEQFF. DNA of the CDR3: TGCAGCGTGGCGGGACCCGGGGTGTGGAGGGTGGATGGTGAGCAGTTCTTC.

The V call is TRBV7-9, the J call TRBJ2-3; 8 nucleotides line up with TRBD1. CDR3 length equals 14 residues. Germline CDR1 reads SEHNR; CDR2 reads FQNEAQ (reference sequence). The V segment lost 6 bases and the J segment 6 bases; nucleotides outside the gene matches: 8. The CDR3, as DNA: TGTGCCAGCAGTACAGGGGGGATGCCGGATACGCAGTATTTT. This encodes CASSTGGMPDTQYF.

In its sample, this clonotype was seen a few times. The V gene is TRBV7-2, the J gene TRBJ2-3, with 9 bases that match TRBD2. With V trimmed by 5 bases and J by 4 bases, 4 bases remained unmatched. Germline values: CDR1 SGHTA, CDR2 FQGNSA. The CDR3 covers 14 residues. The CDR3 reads CASSRTSAPDTQYF. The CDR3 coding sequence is TGTGCCAGCAGCAGGACTAGCGCCCCAGATACGCAGTATTTT.

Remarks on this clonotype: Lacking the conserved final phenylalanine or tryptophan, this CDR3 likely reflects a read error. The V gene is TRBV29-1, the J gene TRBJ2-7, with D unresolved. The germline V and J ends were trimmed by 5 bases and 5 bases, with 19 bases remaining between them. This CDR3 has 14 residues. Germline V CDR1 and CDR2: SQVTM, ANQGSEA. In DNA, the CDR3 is TGCAGCGTTACACACTCCCTGACAAAGCACGAGCAGTACCTC. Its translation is CSVTHSLTKHEQYL.

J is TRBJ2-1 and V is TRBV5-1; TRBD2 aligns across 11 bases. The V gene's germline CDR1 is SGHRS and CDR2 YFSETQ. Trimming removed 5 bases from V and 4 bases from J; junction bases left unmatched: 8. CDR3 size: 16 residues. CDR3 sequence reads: CASRDPTSGIYNEQFF. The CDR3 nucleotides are TGCGCCAGCAGGGATCCGACTAGCGGGATATACAATGAGCAGTTCTTC.

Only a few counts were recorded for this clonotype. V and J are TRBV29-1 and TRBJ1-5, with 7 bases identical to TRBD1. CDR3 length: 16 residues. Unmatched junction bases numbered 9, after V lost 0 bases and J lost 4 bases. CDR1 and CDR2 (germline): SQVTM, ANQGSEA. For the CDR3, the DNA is TGCAGCGTTGAAGATGGTAAGAGGGGGCCTAATCAGCCCCAGCATTTT. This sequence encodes CSVEDGKRGPNQPQHF.

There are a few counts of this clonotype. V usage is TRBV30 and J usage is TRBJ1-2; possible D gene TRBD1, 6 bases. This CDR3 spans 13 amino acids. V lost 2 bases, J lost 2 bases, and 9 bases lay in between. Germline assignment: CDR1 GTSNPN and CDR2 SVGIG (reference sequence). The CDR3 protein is CAWSSGQNYGYTF. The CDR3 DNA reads TGTGCCTGGAGTTCTGGACAGAACTATGGCTACACCTTC.

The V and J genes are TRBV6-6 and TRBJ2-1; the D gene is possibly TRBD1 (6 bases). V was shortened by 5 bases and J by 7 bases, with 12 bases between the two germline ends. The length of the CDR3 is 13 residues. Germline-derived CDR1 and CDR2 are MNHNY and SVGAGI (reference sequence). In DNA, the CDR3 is TGTGCCAGCAGTGACAGCAGGGGTAATGAGCAGTTCTTC. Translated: CASSDSRGNEQFF.

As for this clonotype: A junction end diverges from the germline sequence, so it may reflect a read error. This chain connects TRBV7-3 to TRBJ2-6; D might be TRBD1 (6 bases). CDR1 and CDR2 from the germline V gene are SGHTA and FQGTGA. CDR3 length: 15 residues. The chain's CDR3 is CASSPGVTGANVLTF. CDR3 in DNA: TGTGCCAGCAGCCCAGGGGTAACTGGGGCTAACGTCCTGACTTTC. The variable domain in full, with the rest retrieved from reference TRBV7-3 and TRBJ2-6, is GAGVSQTPSNKVTEKGKYVELRCDPISGHTALYWYRQSLGQGPEFLIYFQGTGAADDSGLPNDRFFAVRPEGSVSTLKIQRTERGDSAVYLCASSPGVTGANVLTFGAGSRLTVL.

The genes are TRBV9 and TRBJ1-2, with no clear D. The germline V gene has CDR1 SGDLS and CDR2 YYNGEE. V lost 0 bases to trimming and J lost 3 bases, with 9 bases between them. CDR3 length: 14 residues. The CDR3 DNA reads TGTGCCAGCAGCGTAGAGGCGGGAGACTATGGCTACACCTTC. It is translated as CASSVEAGDYGYTF. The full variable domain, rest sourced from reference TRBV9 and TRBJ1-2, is DSGVTQTPKHLITATGQRVTLRCSPRSGDLSVYWYQQSLDQGLQFLIQYYNGEERAKGNILERFSAQQFPDLHSELNLSSLELGDSALYFCASSVEAGDYGYTFGSGTRLTVV.

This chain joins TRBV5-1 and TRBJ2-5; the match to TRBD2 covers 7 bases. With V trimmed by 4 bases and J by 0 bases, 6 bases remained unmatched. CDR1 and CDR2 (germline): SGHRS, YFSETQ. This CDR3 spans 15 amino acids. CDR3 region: CASSPGTTNQETQYF. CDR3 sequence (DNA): TGCGCCAGCAGCCCTGGGACTACCAACCAAGAGACCCAGTACTTC.

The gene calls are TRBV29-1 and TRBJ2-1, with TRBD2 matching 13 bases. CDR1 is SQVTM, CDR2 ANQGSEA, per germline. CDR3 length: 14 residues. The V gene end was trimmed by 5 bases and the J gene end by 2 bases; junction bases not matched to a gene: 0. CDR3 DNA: TGCAGCGTTACTAGCGGGAGGGCCTACAATGAGCAGTTCTTC. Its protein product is CSVTSGRAYNEQFF.

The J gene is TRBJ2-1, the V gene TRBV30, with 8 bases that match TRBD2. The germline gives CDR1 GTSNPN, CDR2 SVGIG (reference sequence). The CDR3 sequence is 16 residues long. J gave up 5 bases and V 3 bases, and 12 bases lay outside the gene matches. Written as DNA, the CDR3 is TGTGCCTGGAGCCCATGGGATCGCGGGGGGAACAATGAGCAGTTCTTC. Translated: CAWSPWDRGGNNEQFF.

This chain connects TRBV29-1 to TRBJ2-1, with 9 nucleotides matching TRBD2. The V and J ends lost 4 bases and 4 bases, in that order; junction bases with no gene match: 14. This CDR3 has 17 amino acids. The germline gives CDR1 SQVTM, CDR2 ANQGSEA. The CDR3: CSVGLAGFPGTYNEQFF. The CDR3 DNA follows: TGCAGCGTTGGCCTAGCGGGGTTCCCCGGCACTTACAATGAGCAGTTCTTC.

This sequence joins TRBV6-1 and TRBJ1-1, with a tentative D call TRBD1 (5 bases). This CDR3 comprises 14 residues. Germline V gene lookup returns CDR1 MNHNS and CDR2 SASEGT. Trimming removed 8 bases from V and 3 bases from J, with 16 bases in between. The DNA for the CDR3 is TGTGCCAGCCGCGAGGGGCTGAGGGACACTGAAGCTTTCTTT. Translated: CASREGLRDTEAFF.

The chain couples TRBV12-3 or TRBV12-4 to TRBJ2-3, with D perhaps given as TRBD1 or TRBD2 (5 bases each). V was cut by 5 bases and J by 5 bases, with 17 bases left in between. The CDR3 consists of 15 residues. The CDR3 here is CASSNRDGKLDTQYF. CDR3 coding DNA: TGTGCCAGCAGTAACCGGGACGGGAAGTTAGATACGCAGTATTTT.

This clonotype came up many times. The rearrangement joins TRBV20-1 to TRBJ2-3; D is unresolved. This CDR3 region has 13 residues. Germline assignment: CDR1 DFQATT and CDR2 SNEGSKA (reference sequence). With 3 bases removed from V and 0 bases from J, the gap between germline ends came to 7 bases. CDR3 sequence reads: CSASRGSTDTQYF. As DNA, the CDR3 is TGCAGTGCTAGTCGTGGTAGCACAGATACGCAGTATTTT.

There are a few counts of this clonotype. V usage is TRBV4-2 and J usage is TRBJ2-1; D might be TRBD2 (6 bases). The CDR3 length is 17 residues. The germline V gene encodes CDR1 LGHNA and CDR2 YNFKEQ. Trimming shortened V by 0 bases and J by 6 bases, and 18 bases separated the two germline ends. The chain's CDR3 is CASSQDRWGSSGNEQFF. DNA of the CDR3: TGTGCCAGCAGCCAAGATCGATGGGGGAGTAGCGGCAATGAGCAGTTCTTC.

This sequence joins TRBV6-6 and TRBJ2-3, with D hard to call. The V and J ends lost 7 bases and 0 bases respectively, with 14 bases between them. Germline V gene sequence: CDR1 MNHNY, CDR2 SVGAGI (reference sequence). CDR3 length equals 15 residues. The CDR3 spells CASTHEDSSTDTQYF. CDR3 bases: TGTGCCAGCACTCACGAGGATAGTAGCACAGATACGCAGTATTTT.

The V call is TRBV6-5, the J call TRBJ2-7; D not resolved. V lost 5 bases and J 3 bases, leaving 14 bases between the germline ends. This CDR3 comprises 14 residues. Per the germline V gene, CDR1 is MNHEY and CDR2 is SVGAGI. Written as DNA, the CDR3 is TGTGCCAGCAGTATCGGTGGCCCCGGCTACGAGCAGTACTTC. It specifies CASSIGGPGYEQYF.